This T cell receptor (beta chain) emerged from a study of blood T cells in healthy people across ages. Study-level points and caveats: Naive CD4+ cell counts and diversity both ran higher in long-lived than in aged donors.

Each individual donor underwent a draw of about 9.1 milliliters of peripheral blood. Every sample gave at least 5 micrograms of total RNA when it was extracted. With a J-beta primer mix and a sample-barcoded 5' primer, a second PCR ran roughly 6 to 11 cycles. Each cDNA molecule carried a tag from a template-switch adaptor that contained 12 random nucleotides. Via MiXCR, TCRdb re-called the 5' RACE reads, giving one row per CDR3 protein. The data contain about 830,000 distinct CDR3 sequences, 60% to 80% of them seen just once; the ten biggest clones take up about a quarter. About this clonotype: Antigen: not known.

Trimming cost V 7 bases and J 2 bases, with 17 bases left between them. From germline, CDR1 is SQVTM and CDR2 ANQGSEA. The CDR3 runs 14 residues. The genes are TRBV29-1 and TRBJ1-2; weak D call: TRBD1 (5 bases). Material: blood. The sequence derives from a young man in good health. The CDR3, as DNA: TGCAGCGCCAAATCTCCGGGGGGAAACTATGGCTACACCTTC. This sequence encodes CSAKSPGGNYGYTF.